These 26 T cell receptor beta chains were all obtained from the same sample, sequenced in a study of a mutant IDH1 vaccine in newly diagnosed glioma. The assay was immunoSEQ multiplex PCR, and TCRdb's table has in-frame clones only and misses some. The sample shows around 78,000 clones, around 85% of them seen only once. These TCRs' antigens remain unknown. The time point here: week 23, last vaccination. In every dose of vaccine, 300 ug of mutant IDH1 20-mer peptide was given alongside topical imiquimod. The material was PBMCs, obtained from a glioma patient whose treatment included an IDH1 peptide vaccine. The source is a man aged 30-40 years with glioma. Some clones in this sample may be carry-over from other donors' samples.

The chain joins TRBV19 to TRBJ2-4; TRBD1 might be the D (6 bases). The germline gives CDR1 LNHDA, CDR2 SQIVND (reference sequence). The CDR3 is 14 residues long. V was trimmed by 5 bases and J by 2 bases, leaving 10 bases between them. The CDR3 spells CASSPTGSKNIQYF. The CDR3 DNA sequence: TGTGCCAGTAGTCCGACAGGCTCCAAAAACATTCAGTACTTC.

J is TRBJ1-5 and V is TRBV4-3; no firm D call. Germline lookup yields CDR1 LGHNA and CDR2 YSLEER. V was clipped by 0 bases and J by 6 bases, with 18 bases between them. CDR3 length: 17 residues. CDR3 DNA sequence: TGCGCCAGCAGCCAAGATCGGCGGGGAAGGTTAGGTCAGCCCCAGCATTTT. It specifies CASSQDRRGRLGQPQHF.

The chain has TRBV30 and TRBJ1-1, with D possibly matching TRBD1 (6 bases). Germline V CDR1 and CDR2: GTSNPN, SVGIG (reference sequence). This CDR3 has 14 residues. V was pared by 2 bases and J by 0 bases, with 10 bases between. The CDR3 coding sequence is TGTGCCTGGAGTAAGGACAGAATGAACACTGAAGCTTTCTTT. This sequence encodes CAWSKDRMNTEAFF.

The V gene is TRBV15, the J gene TRBJ2-3; TRBD2 matches 13 bases. J lost 6 bases, V lost 0 bases, and 6 bases had no gene match. There are 17 residues in the CDR3. CDR1 LNHNV and CDR2 YYDKDF come from the germline V gene (reference sequence). In nucleotides, the CDR3 is TGTGCCACCAGCAGAGACGGACTAGCGGGGGCGGGGGATACGCAGTATTTT. This gives the protein CATSRDGLAGAGDTQYF.

The chain couples TRBV7-9 to TRBJ1-4; D call uncertain. Per the germline V gene, CDR1 is SEHNR and CDR2 is FQNEAQ (reference sequence). V was trimmed by 3 bases and J by 6 bases, leaving 8 bases between them. The CDR3 covers 13 residues. CDR3 DNA sequence: TGTGCCAGCAGCTTGAGGGTTGATGAAAAACTGTTTTTT. The encoded protein is CASSLRVDEKLFF.

The V gene is TRBV5-6, the J gene TRBJ2-6; 8 bases fit TRBD1. The CDR3 loop spans 17 amino acids. V gave up 4 bases and J gave up 0 bases; unmatched junction bases: 6. Per the germline V gene, CDR1 is SGHDT and CDR2 is YYEEEE. Written as DNA, the CDR3 is TGTGCCAGCAGCAAACCAGGGGGCGGCTCTGGGGCCAACGTCCTGACTTTC. This translates into CASSKPGGGSGANVLTF.

The V and J genes are TRBV29-1 and TRBJ1-1; no clear D gene. Germline V CDR1 and CDR2: SQVTM, ANQGSEA. V was shortened by 2 bases and J by 8 bases, with 6 bases between the two germline ends. The CDR3 consists of 10 residues. Here the CDR3 reads CSVEQYEAFF. The CDR3 DNA is TGCAGCGTTGAACAATACGAAGCTTTCTTT.

The CDR3 DNA sequence: TGTGCCAGCAGTCATACGTGGGGCTCCTATAATTCACCCCTCCACTTT. The encoded protein is CASSHTWGSYNSPLHF. The V and J genes are TRBV28 and TRBJ1-6, with unresolved D. Trimming left V 5 bases short and J 0 bases short, with 11 bases between. Looked up from germline, CDR1 is MDHEN and CDR2 is SYDVKM. CDR3 length: 16 residues.

The chain couples TRBV15 to TRBJ2-6; weak D call: TRBD2 (5 bases). The CDR3 contains 13 residues. V lost 8 bases, J lost 0 bases, and 5 bases lay in between. Germline assignment: CDR1 LNHNV and CDR2 YYDKDF (reference sequence). The CDR3 here is CATRDSGANVLTF. The CDR3 DNA is TGTGCCACCCGGGACTCTGGGGCCAACGTCCTGACTTTC.

The CDR3 loop reads CASSPFTANTEAFF. In DNA form, the CDR3 reads TGCGCCAGCAGCCCCTTCACAGCGAACACTGAAGCTTTCTTT. The chain links TRBV4-1 to TRBJ1-1; D not resolved. The CDR3 is 14 amino acids. V lost 4 bases, J lost 1 base, and 10 bases lay in between. Germline CDR1 is MGHRA and CDR2 is YSYEKL.

A single count supports this clone. The chain employs TRBV27 and TRBJ1-6, with D tentatively TRBD1 (6 bases). V was clipped by 6 bases and J by 13 bases, with 13 bases between them. Germline lookup yields CDR1 MNHEY and CDR2 SMNVEV (reference sequence). This CDR3 has 12 amino acids. The DNA of the CDR3 is TGTGCCAGCAGCCTACAGGGACTCCCCCTCCACTTT. Its translation: CASSLQGLPLHF.

Worth noting for this clone: The junction departs from the called germline gene at one end, perhaps through a read error. The chain couples TRBV10-3 to TRBJ2-3; the match to TRBD2 covers 9 bases. CDR1 and CDR2 from the germline V gene are ENHRY and SYGVKD. The CDR3 runs to 16 residues. In DNA, the CDR3 is TGTGCCATCAGTGAGTCCGGTAGCGGGGGTATAGATACGCAGTGTTTT. Protein: CAISESGSGGIDTQCF.

The CDR3 DNA is TGTGCCATCAGCCAACAGGAGTTTAACTATGGCTACACCTTC. This sequence encodes CAISQQEFNYGYTF. The chain recombines TRBV10-3 with TRBJ1-2; a weak D match, TRBD1 (5 bases). Germline assignment: CDR1 ENHRY and CDR2 SYGVKD. This CDR3 region has 14 residues. The V end was cut by 6 bases, the J end by 1 base, with 12 bases between.

The chain joins TRBV7-9 to TRBJ2-4, with D hard to call. The CDR3 sequence is 14 residues long. CDR1 is SEHNR and CDR2 is FQNEAQ in the germline V gene (reference sequence). Trimming removed 0 bases at V and 5 bases at J, with 8 bases between. The DNA of the CDR3 is TGTGCCAGCAGCTTAGCGTCCGGAGAAAACATTCAGTACTTC. This codes for CASSLASGENIQYF.

This chain joins TRBV5-1 and TRBJ2-2; D call uncertain. The CDR3 is made up of 13 amino acids. CDR1 SGHRS and CDR2 YFSETQ come from the germline V gene. The ends were cut back, 4 bases at V and 7 bases at J, with 11 bases in the middle. CDR3 residues: CASSRNLNGELFF. CDR3 bases: TGCGCCAGCAGCAGGAACTTGAACGGGGAGCTGTTTTTT.

This chain joins TRBV18 and TRBJ2-7, with 9 positions matching TRBD2. Trimming cost V 4 bases and J 4 bases; bases outside gene matches: 5. The length of the CDR3 is 14 residues. Germline CDR1 and CDR2: KGHSH and LQKENI. This chain's CDR3 is CASSRSGSGYEQYF. For the CDR3, the DNA is TGTGCCAGCTCACGTAGCGGGAGCGGGTACGAGCAGTACTTC.

This chain uses TRBV21-1 with TRBJ2-4; TRBD2 was called by the table and not checked on the DNA. TRBV21-1 is classified as a pseudogene. The CDR3 is made up of 15 amino acids. This CDR3 is CASSKAARGGTIQYF. DNA of the CDR3: TGTGCCAGCAGCAAAGCGGCGAGGGGGGGTACCATTCAGTACTTC.

The V call is TRBV29-1, the J call TRBJ2-5, with a weak D call TRBD1 (5 bases). There are 13 residues in the CDR3. The germline V and J ends were trimmed by 4 bases and 4 bases, with 13 bases remaining between them. Germline CDR1 is SQVTM and CDR2 is ANQGSEA. Here the CDR3 reads CSVVRQLSETQYF. CDR3 nucleotide sequence: TGCAGCGTTGTCCGACAGCTTTCAGAGACCCAGTACTTC.

The rearrangement uses TRBV7-9 and TRBJ2-7; 7 nucleotides match TRBD1. V trimming: 5 bases; J trimming: 3 bases; junction bases outside the gene matches: 4. From germline, CDR1 is SEHNR and CDR2 FQNEAQ (reference sequence). The CDR3 has 13 residues. CDR3 nucleotide sequence: TGTGCCAGCAGCGGAAGGACAGGCTACGAGCAGTACTTC. This sequence encodes CASSGRTGYEQYF.

This chain joins TRBV4-1 and TRBJ1-5; no firm D call. The germline CDR1 and CDR2 sequences are MGHRA and YSYEKL. Trimming shortened V by 2 bases and J by 7 bases, and 15 bases separated the two germline ends. The CDR3 runs to 15 residues. In nucleotides, the CDR3 is TGCGCCAGCAGCCAATACGGTGGTTTTGACCAGCCCCAGCATTTT. Encoded protein: CASSQYGGFDQPQHF.

This chain connects TRBV19 to TRBJ2-2, with 14 bases fitting TRBD2. The junction had 11 bases not matched to a gene; V was cut back by 7 bases and J by 7 bases. This CDR3 spans 17 amino acids. Germline V gene data show CDR1 as LNHDA and CDR2 as SQIVND (reference sequence). The CDR3 DNA reads TGTGCCAGTACCCCCCGCCCGGGACTAGCGGGAGTCGGGGAGCTGTTTTTT. Its translation: CASTPRPGLAGVGELFF.

The chain carries TRBV7-9 and TRBJ1-2; a possible D gene is TRBD1 (5 bases). The V gene lost 5 bases and the J gene lost 6 bases, with 16 bases spanning the gap. The CDR3 covers 14 residues. In germline, CDR1 is SEHNR, CDR2 FQNEAQ (reference sequence). In DNA form, the CDR3 reads TGTGCCAGCAGCCCCGCGGGGGGAGCGGATGGCTACACCTTC. Amino acids: CASSPAGGADGYTF.

The chain uses TRBV19 and TRBJ2-5; TRBD2 is a possible D gene (5 bases). Germline loops: CDR1 LNHDA, CDR2 SQIVND (reference sequence). This CDR3 region has 14 residues. Trimming cost V 5 bases and J 1 base, with 11 bases left between them. This chain's CDR3 is CASSLAGPQETQYF. DNA for the CDR3: TGTGCCAGTAGTCTCGCGGGTCCCCAAGAGACCCAGTACTTC.

The chain has TRBV4-1 and TRBJ1-4, with no clear D. The CDR3 covers 16 residues. From germline, CDR1 is MGHRA and CDR2 YSYEKL. Trimming removed 3 bases from V and 7 bases from J, with 18 bases in between. CDR3 in amino acids: CASSQRYREGVEKLFF. The CDR3 coding sequence is TGCGCCAGCAGCCAGCGCTATAGGGAGGGAGTTGAAAAACTGTTTTTT.

The chain carries TRBV4-1 and TRBJ1-5; 12 bases map to TRBD1. V trimming: 0 bases; J trimming: 5 bases; junction bases outside the gene matches: 2. The CDR3 extends over 16 amino acids. Germline V gene data show CDR1 as MGHRA and CDR2 as YSYEKL. The CDR3 DNA follows: TGCGCCAGCAGCCAAGACGGGACAGGGGGCTATCAGCCCCAGCATTTT. Encoded protein: CASSQDGTGGYQPQHF.

The DNA of the CDR3 is TGCGCCAGCAGCCAAGTCGGTGGTCGAGAGACCCAGTACTTC. It yields the protein CASSQVGGRETQYF. The J gene is TRBJ2-5, the V gene TRBV4-1; D is unresolved. V lost 1 base, J lost 4 bases, and 10 bases lay in between. Germline V CDR1 and CDR2: MGHRA, YSYEKL. The CDR3 is 14 residues long.